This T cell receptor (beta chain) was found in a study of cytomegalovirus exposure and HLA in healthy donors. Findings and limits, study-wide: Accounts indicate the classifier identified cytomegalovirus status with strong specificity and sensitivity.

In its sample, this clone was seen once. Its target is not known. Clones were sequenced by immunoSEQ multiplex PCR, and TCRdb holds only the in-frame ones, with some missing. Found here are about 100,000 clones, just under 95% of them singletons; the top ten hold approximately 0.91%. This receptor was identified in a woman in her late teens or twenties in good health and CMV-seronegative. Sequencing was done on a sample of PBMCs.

Written as DNA, the CDR3 is TGTGCCAGCAGTGACCAGCGGGGGGGCCAAGATGAGCAGTTCTTC. As protein: CASSDQRGGQDEQFF. The chain is built from TRBV6-4 and TRBJ2-1; 10 positions match TRBD2. V was clipped by 2 bases and J by 8 bases; unmatched bases: 6. The CDR3 consists of 15 residues. CDR1 is MRHNA, CDR2 SNTAGT, per germline.